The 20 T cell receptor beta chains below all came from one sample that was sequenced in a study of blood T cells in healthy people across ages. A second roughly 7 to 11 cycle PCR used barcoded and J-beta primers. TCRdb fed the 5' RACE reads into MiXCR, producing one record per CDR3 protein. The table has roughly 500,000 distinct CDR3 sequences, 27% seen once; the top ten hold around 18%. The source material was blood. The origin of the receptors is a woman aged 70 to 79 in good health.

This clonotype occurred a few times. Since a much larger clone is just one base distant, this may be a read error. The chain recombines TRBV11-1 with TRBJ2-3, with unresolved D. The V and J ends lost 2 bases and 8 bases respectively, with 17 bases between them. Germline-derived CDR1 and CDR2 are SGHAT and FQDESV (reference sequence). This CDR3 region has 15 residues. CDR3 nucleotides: TGTGCCAGCAGCTTATCCAGCTTAATTAAGAGTACGCAGTATTTT. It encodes CASSLSSLIKSTQYF.

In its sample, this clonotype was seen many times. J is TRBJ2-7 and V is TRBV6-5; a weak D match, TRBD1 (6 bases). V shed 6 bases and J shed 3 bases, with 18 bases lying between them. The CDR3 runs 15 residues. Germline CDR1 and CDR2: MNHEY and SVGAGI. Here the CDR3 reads CASRQNRDTFYEQYF. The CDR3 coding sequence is TGTGCCAGCAGGCAAAACCGGGACACGTTCTACGAGCAGTACTTC.

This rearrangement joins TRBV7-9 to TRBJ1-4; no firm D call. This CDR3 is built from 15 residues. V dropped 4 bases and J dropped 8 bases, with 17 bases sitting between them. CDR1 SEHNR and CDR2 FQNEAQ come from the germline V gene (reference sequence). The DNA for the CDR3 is TGTGCCAGCAGCTCCCGGACCGCAAATCAAGAAAAACTGTTTTTT. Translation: CASSSRTANQEKLFF.

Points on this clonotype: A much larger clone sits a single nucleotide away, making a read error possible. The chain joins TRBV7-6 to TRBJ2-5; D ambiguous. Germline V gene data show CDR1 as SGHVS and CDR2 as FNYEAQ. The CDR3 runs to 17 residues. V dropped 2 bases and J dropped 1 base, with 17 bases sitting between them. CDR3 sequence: CASSLNSIGGGQETQYF. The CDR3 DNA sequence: TGTGCCAGCAGCTTAAATAGTATCGGCGGTGGCCAAGAGACCCAGTACTTC.

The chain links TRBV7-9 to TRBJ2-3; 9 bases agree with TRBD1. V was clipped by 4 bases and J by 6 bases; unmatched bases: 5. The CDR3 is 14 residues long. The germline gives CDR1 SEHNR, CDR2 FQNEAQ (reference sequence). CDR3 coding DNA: TGTGCCAGCAGCTCCCCTGGGACAGGGGATACGCAGTATTTT. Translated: CASSSPGTGDTQYF.

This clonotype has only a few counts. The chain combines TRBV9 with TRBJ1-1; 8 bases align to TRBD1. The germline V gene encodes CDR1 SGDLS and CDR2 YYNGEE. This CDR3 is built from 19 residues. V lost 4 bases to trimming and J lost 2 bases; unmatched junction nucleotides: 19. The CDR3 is CASSHYRGKGGLRNTEAFF. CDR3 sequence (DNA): TGTGCCAGCAGCCACTACAGGGGGAAGGGGGGCCTGAGAAACACTGAAGCTTTCTTT.

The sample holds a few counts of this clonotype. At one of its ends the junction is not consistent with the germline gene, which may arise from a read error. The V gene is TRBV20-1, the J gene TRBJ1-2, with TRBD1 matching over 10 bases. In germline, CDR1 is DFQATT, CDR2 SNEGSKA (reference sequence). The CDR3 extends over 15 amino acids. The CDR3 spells CNATDRGLWDYGYTF. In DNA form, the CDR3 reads TGCAATGCTACAGACAGGGGGCTATGGGACTATGGCTACACCTTC.

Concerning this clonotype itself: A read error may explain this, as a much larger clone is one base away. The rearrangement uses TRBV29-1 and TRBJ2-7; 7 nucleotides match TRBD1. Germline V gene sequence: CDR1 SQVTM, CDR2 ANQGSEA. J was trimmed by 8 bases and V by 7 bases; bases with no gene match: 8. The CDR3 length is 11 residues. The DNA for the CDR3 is TGCAGCGCCGTGACAGGGTACAAGCAGTACTTC. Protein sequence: CSAVTGYKQYF.

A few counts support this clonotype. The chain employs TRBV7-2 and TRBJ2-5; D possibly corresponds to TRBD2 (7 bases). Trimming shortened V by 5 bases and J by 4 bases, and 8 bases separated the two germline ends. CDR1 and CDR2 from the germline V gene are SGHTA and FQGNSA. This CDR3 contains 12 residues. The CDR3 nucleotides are TGTGCCAGCAGCCGGGGGGCAGAGACCCAGTACTTC. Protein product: CASSRGAETQYF.

The CDR3 spells CAGEASAKNIQYF. DNA for the CDR3: TGTGCTGGGGAGGCTAGTGCCAAAAACATTCAGTACTTC. This chain connects TRBV30 to TRBJ2-4; TRBD2 might be the D (6 bases). CDR3 length: 13 amino acids. CDR1 and CDR2 from the germline V gene are GTSNPN and SVGIG (reference sequence). Combining the CDR3 with reference TRBV30 and TRBJ2-4 gives the whole variable domain SQTIHQWPATLVQPVGSPLSLECTVEGTSNPNLYWYRQAAGRGLQLLFYSVGIGQISSEVPQNLSASRPQDRQFILSSKKLLLSDSGFYLCAGEASAKNIQYFGAGTRLSVL.

The CDR3 is CASREQGVSFGYTF. In DNA form, the CDR3 reads TGTGCCAGCAGAGAACAGGGGGTTTCCTTCGGCTACACCTTC. The chain carries TRBV2 and TRBJ1-2, with 8 bases lining up with TRBD1. Germline lookup yields CDR1 SNHLY and CDR2 FYNNEI. The CDR3 consists of 14 residues. V gave up 6 bases and J gave up 8 bases; unmatched junction bases: 11.

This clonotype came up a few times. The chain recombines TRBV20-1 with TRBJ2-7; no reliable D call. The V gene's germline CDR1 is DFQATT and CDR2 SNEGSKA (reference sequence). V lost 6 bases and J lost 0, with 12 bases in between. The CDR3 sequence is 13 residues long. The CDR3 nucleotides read TGCAGTGCATGGTCCTTCTTCTCCTACGAGCAGTACTTC. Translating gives CSAWSFFSYEQYF.

The CDR3 sequence: CASSPSKYSGGAGGTGELFF. The DNA of the CDR3 is TGCGCCAGCAGCCCCTCTAAGTATAGCGGGGGGGCCGGGGGCACCGGGGAGCTGTTTTTT. J is TRBJ2-2 and V is TRBV4-3, with 11 positions matching TRBD2. The V segment lost 4 bases and the J segment 4 bases; nucleotides outside the gene matches: 17. Germline V gene sequence: CDR1 LGHNA, CDR2 YSLEER. This CDR3 has 20 residues.

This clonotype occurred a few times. Here the CDR3 reads CASRRDPGAYEQYF. The CDR3, as DNA: TGTGCTTCCAGGAGGGACCCTGGGGCCTACGAGCAGTACTTC. The chain links TRBV6-2 or TRBV6-3 to TRBJ2-5, with D perhaps TRBD2 (6 bases). Near its end, the DNA agrees better with TRBJ2-7, so the J call may be wrong. The CDR3 loop spans 14 amino acids. Germline CDR1 and CDR2: MNHEY and SVGEGT.

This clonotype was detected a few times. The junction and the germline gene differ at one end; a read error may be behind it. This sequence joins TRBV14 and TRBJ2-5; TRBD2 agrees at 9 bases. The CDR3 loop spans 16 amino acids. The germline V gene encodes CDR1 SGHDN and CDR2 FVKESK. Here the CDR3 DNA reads TGTGCCAGCAGCAAAGACTGGATAGCGGGGGAGGAGACCCAGTACTTC. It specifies CASSKDWIAGEETQYF.

CDR3 nucleotides: TGTGCCAGCAGTTTAGTTGGGGAAACCGGGGAGCTGTTTTTT. As protein: CASSLVGETGELFF. J is TRBJ2-2 and V is TRBV28; D is uncertain. V was pared by 2 bases and J by 5 bases, with 9 bases between. The CDR3 has 14 amino acids. CDR1 is MDHEN and CDR2 is SYDVKM in the germline V gene.

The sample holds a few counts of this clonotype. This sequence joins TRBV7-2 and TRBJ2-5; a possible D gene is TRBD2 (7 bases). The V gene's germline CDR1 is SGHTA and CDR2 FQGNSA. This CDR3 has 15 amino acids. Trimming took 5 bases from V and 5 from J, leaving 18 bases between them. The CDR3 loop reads CASSIGRGGKETQYF. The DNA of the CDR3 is TGTGCCAGCAGCATTGGTCGCGGGGGCAAGGAGACCCAGTACTTC.

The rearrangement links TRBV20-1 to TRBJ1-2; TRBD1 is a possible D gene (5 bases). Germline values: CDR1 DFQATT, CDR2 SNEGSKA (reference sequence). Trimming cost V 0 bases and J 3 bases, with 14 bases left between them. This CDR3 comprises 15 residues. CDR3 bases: TGCAGTGCTAGAGACGCCGTGGGGGAATACTATGGCTACACCTTC. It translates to CSARDAVGEYYGYTF.

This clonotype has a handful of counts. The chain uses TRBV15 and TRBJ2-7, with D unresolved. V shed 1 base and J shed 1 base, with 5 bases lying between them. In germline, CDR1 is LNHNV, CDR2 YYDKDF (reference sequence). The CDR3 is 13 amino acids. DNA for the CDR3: TGTGCCACCAGCAGAGCCCGTTCCTACGAGCAGTACTTC. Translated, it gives CATSRARSYEQYF. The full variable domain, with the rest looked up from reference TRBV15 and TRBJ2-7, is DAMVIQNPRYQVTQFGKPVTLSCSQTLNHNVMYWYQQKSSQAPKLLFHYYDKDFNNEADTPDNFQSRRPNTSFCFLDIRSPGLGDTAMYLCATSRARSYEQYFGPGTRLTVT.

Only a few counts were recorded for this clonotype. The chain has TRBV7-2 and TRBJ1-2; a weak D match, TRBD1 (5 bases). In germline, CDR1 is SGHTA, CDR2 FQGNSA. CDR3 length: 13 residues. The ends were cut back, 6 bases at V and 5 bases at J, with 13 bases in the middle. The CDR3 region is CASSSGRGYGYTF. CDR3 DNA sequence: TGTGCCAGCAGTTCTGGGAGGGGATATGGCTACACCTTC.